This TCR beta chain was recovered during a study of blood T cell repertoires in COVID-19. Turning to the study itself: Researchers got acute and convalescent COVID-19 samples from the United States, Italy and Spain.

The protocol was immunoSEQ multiplex PCR, while the TCRdb copy is restricted to in-frame clones and leaves out a portion. Here the sample spans fewer than 700,000 clones, about 89% being singletons. V shed 0 bases and J shed 6 bases, with 15 bases lying between them. The CDR3 length is 15 residues. The germline V gene encodes CDR1 SGDLS and CDR2 YYNGEE. Recruited during active infection, patients (from Seattle) were subsequently followed longitudinally. The source material was peripheral blood. This TCR derives from a woman aged 50 to 60 with COVID-19, enrolled during active disease. The J gene is TRBJ1-1, the V gene TRBV9, with D possibly TRBD1 on 5 matching bases. The DNA of the CDR3 is TGTGCCAGCAGCGTAGACGGGGGGATGAAGGCTGAAGCTTTCTTT. It codes for CASSVDGGMKAEAFF.